This T cell receptor beta chain was captured in a study of T cell responses to AZD1222 COVID-19 vaccine. The wider study: Some second doses came at about 4 weeks and others at about 12 weeks; these were pooled.

Generated by immunoSEQ multiplex PCR, the TCRdb table keeps only in-frame clones and is missing some. The data show 150,000 to 200,000 clones, 85% to 95% seen once. The study, taken as a whole, reports: The study sampled repertoires only after the peak T cell response. AZD1222 recipients seropositive at baseline numbered only five or six. Donors in the cohort were predominantly white British and more often female, and clonal diversity was possibly underestimated.

The CDR3 has 16 residues. The V end was cut by 1 base, the J end by 6 bases, with 17 bases between. Germline assignment: CDR1 SGHVS and CDR2 FQNEAQ. Notes on this clone: Its antigen remains unknown.

The V and J genes are TRBV7-8 and TRBJ2-3; a weak D match, TRBD1 (5 bases). This TCR was recovered from an adult in good health. Here the sequenced sample was peripheral blood, taken on day 0 of AZD1222 vaccination. CDR3 nucleotides: TGTGCCAGCAGCTTAGAAACAGGCCTTCTAACGGATACGCAGTATTTT. Translated, it gives CASSLETGLLTDTQYF.